The clone carrying this T cell receptor beta chain was detected only a few times. Its antigen remains unidentified. A UMI-containing oligonucleotide was joined by 3' ligation to the TCR cDNA template. Ligated cDNA underwent four rounds of PCR with nested alpha and beta constant region primers and SP2. TCRdb itself ran the 5' RACE reads through MiXCR, one entry per CDR3 protein. Altogether about 60,000 distinct CDR3 sequences are present, 8% to 9% being singletons, with the ten largest covering about 19%. The entry originates in a study of naive and memory T cell subsets. The study's findings and limits: Potentially, T cell activation and differentiation skew this RNA-based measurement.

Germline CDR1 is LGHNA and CDR2 is YNFKEQ. CDR3 length: 11 amino acids. Trimming shortened V by 4 bases and J by 8 bases, and 8 bases separated the two germline ends. V is TRBV4-2 and J is TRBJ1-1, with D maybe TRBD1 (6 bases). The source of this sequence is a female donor in good health. The CDR3 nucleotides read TGTGCCAGCAGCCGGGGACAAGAAGCTTTCTTT. Translated, it gives CASSRGQEAFF.